This record looks at one TCR beta chain sequence and its context. No antigen is known for it. These data come from a study of blood T cells in healthy people across ages. Regarding the study as a whole: Compared with aged donors, long-lived donors showed fewer expanded clones, suggesting selection.

A second PCR, run for about 6 to 12 cycles, used a sample-barcoded 5' primer plus a J-beta primer mix. TCRdb fed the 5' RACE reads into MiXCR, producing one record per CDR3 protein. The table includes approximately 600,000 distinct CDR3 sequences, 58% detected once. The CDR3 is 16 amino acids. The germline V gene has CDR1 MGHRA and CDR2 YSYEKL. Trimming removed 1 base from V and 0 bases from J, with 10 bases in between. The clonotype was recovered from a man in his sixties in good health. V and J are TRBV4-1 and TRBJ2-1; D not resolved. The sequencing sample was made of blood. In DNA form, the CDR3 reads TGCGCCAGCAGCCAAGCACAGCCGAGCTCCTACAATGAGCAGTTCTTC. Translation: CASSQAQPSSYNEQFF.